This TCR beta chain was captured by sequencing in a study of OX40 agonist ivuxolimab in advanced cancers. Measured with immunoSEQ multiplex PCR; TCRdb has only the in-frame clones, and not every one. The sample shows 50,000 to 75,000 clones, 70% to 80% of them seen only once. Study-wide results and limits: Dosing at 0.1 to 3.0 mg/kg was accompanied by clonal expansion of CD4+ and CD8+ blood T cells by week 6.

In the case of this clone: Its specificity is unknown.

Sequencing was performed on CD4+ or CD8+ T cells sorted from blood, taken in a trial of the OX40 agonist ivuxolimab. The TCR sequence derives from an adult with an advanced solid tumor such as melanoma, head and neck, liver or kidney cancer.

This CDR3 is CASSPTSGSSYNEQFF. Written as DNA, the CDR3 is TGTGCCAGCAGCCCGACTAGCGGGAGCTCCTACAATGAGCAGTTCTTC. V gene TRBV7-3 combines with J gene TRBJ2-1; 12 bases fit TRBD2. The CDR3 is 16 residues long. V was clipped by 5 bases and J by 0 bases; unmatched bases: 2. CDR1 is SGHTA, CDR2 FQGTGA, per germline.